These 12 T cell receptor beta chains came from one sample sequenced in a study of cytomegalovirus exposure and HLA in healthy donors. 60 Vbeta and 13 Jbeta primers were used in PCR. Some clones are missing from TCRdb's copy, which holds only in-frame ones; the method was immunoSEQ multiplex PCR. Of approximately 89,000 clones in the sample, around 76% are singletons; the top ten hold around 10%. Sequenced sample: PBMCs. These receptors originate from a man younger than 40 in good health and CMV-seropositive.

The V and J genes are TRBV6-1 and TRBJ1-2; weak D call: TRBD1 (6 bases). The germline V gene has CDR1 MNHNS and CDR2 SASEGT. The CDR3 is 14 amino acids. Trimming stripped 6 bases from V and 5 bases from J, with 16 bases between. CDR3 bases: TGTGCCAGCAGGAGATCACAGGGAGAATATGGCTACACCTTC. Its protein product is CASRRSQGEYGYTF.

This clone has just one count. The genes are TRBV28 and TRBJ2-6, with a tentative D call TRBD1 (5 bases). The CDR3 runs to 17 residues. Germline V gene data show CDR1 as MDHEN and CDR2 as SYDVKM. Trimming stripped 7 bases from V and 1 base from J, with 17 bases between. In nucleotides, the CDR3 is TGTGCCAGCACTGACCCCAGGGTCCGGTCTGGGGCCAACGTCCTGACTTTC. This sequence encodes CASTDPRVRSGANVLTF. Full variable domain (rest looked up from reference TRBV28 and TRBJ2-6): DVKVTQSSRYLVKRTGEKVFLECVQDMDHENMFWYRQDPGLGLRLIYFSYDVKMKEKGDIPEGYSVSREKKERFSLILESASTNQTSMYLCASTDPRVRSGANVLTFGAGSRLTVL.

This chain uses TRBV5-8 with TRBJ2-5; 9 bases align to TRBD1. The end of the DNA aligns better with TRBJ2-7, so the J call may be wrong. The CDR3 sequence is 15 residues long. From germline, CDR1 is SGHTS and CDR2 YDEGEE. Here the CDR3 reads CASSWGQGYSYEQYF. The CDR3 coding sequence is TGTGCCAGCAGCTGGGGACAGGGCTATTCCTACGAGCAGTACTTC.

The chain has TRBV27 and TRBJ2-5; 15 nucleotides line up with TRBD2. V lost 5 bases and J lost 5; bases outside the gene matches: 9. The CDR3 extends over 17 amino acids. Germline values: CDR1 MNHEY, CDR2 SMNVEV (reference sequence). The CDR3 loop reads CASSTSGTSGGRETQYF. In DNA form, the CDR3 reads TGTGCCAGCAGTACCTCCGGGACTAGCGGGGGGCGTGAGACCCAGTACTTC.

The chain carries TRBV18 and TRBJ2-3, with TRBD1 identical over 7 bases. This CDR3 has 15 amino acids. Germline V gives CDR1 KGHSH, CDR2 LQKENI. V shed 2 bases and J 0 bases; nucleotides not matched to a gene: 2. DNA of the CDR3: TGTGCCAGCTCACCAGACAGGGCCAGCACAGATACGCAGTATTTT. The encoded protein is CASSPDRASTDTQYF.

This chain joins TRBV30 and TRBJ2-1, with D tentatively TRBD2 (5 bases). Germline V gene data show CDR1 as GTSNPN and CDR2 as SVGIG (reference sequence). CDR3 length: 13 residues. Trimming removed 2 bases from V and 7 bases from J, with 12 bases in between. The CDR3 reads CAWSYSAQNEQFF. The CDR3 bases are TGTGCCTGGAGTTATAGCGCCCAGAATGAGCAGTTCTTC.

This clone was observed a few times. The chain uses TRBV15 and TRBJ2-5, with unresolved D. V was shortened by 4 bases and J by 4 bases, with 16 bases between the two germline ends. This CDR3 spans 15 amino acids. Germline V gives CDR1 LNHNV, CDR2 YYDKDF (reference sequence). The CDR3 DNA reads as TGTGCCACCAGCACTTCTCGTGGAGAACCAGAGACCCAGTACTTC. Its protein product is CATSTSRGEPETQYF.

The chain uses TRBV15 and TRBJ2-7; D not certain. Trimming took off 1 base at V and 2 bases at J, with 12 bases between the two ends. In germline, CDR1 is LNHNV, CDR2 YYDKDF (reference sequence). CDR3 length: 15 amino acids. The CDR3 protein is CATSRGTGPPYEQYF. The CDR3 DNA reads as TGTGCCACCAGCAGAGGTACGGGTCCTCCCTACGAGCAGTACTTC.

The chain links TRBV30 to TRBJ2-1, with 8 bases matching TRBD1. Germline CDR1 is GTSNPN and CDR2 is SVGIG (reference sequence). The CDR3 contains 14 residues. V lost 3 bases to trimming and J lost 3 bases; unmatched junction nucleotides: 4. Here the CDR3 DNA reads TGTGCCTGGAGGGGACAGGCTTACTACAATGAGCAGTTCTTC. Encoded protein: CAWRGQAYYNEQFF.

CDR3: CASSMVTGGRPGELFF. Written as DNA, the CDR3 is TGTGCCAGTAGTATGGTTACAGGGGGTAGGCCCGGGGAGCTGTTTTTT. This chain uses TRBV19 with TRBJ2-2, with 8 bases identical to TRBD1. This CDR3 contains 16 residues. Germline CDR1 is LNHDA and CDR2 is SQIVND (reference sequence). Trimming took 3 bases from V and 6 from J; bases not matched to a gene: 9.

This clone was found once. The V and J genes are TRBV6-1 and TRBJ1-5; TRBD1 might be the D (5 bases). Trimming left V 11 bases short and J 2 bases short, with 19 bases between. Germline CDR1 is MNHNS and CDR2 is SASEGT. The CDR3 consists of 15 residues. CDR3 nucleotide sequence: TGTGCCCTGAGTCAAGGGGTCAAGGGCAATCAGCCCCAGCATTTT. Protein product: CALSQGVKGNQPQHF.

The chain joins TRBV30 to TRBJ1-6; 10 bases are shared with TRBD1. The CDR3 extends over 14 amino acids. The V gene end was trimmed by 0 bases and the J gene end by 10 bases; junction bases not matched to a gene: 3. Per the germline V gene, CDR1 is GTSNPN and CDR2 is SVGIG (reference sequence). The CDR3 protein is CAWSVGTGESPLHF. As DNA, the CDR3 is TGTGCCTGGAGTGTAGGGACAGGGGAATCACCCCTCCACTTT.